One TCR beta chain is described in this entry. CDR3 size: 11 residues. Germline V gene data show CDR1 as MNHNS and CDR2 as SASEGT. Trimming left V 1 base short and J 8 bases short, with 5 bases between. This record comes from a study of OX40 agonist ivuxolimab in advanced cancers. Overall study: The patients received ivuxolimab by intravenous route every 2 weeks at 0.01 to 10 mg/kg.

Clones were read by immunoSEQ multiplex PCR, and TCRdb kept only the in-frame ones, dropping some. This table holds 84,000 or so clones, 75% to 90% found once. This TCR derives from an adult with an advanced solid tumor such as melanoma, head and neck, liver or kidney cancer. The chain employs TRBV6-1 and TRBJ1-2; the D is unclear. Sequencing used CD4+ or CD8+ T cells sorted from blood, obtained in a trial of the OX40 agonist ivuxolimab. The CDR3: CASSEGEGYTF. CDR3 nucleotide sequence: TGTGCCAGCAGTGAAGGGGAGGGCTACACCTTC.